Listed here is a single T cell receptor beta chain. Its antigen is currently unknown. The CDR3 length is 12 residues. Looked up from germline, CDR1 is LNHDA and CDR2 is SQIVND (reference sequence). V dropped 4 bases and J dropped 5 bases, with 6 bases sitting between them. The treatment here: around 19 received Ad26.COV2.S at low or high dose, single or two shots; roughly five received placebo; per-sample allocation not given. Day 63 after the first vaccine or placebo injection was the time point for sampling. This entry belongs to a study of Ad26.COV2.S vaccination and SARS-CoV-2 variants. Study-level points and caveats: Total T cell responses, in the TCR breadth and depth analyses, may have been underestimated.

Profiling relied on immunoSEQ multiplex PCR, and the TCRdb table lists in-frame clones only, not all of them. Among roughly 700,000 clones listed, around 90% were seen once. The TCR was taken from a person between 18 and 65 years old who received the Ad26.COV2.S COVID-19 vaccine or a placebo. Sequencing used peripheral blood, obtained in a trial of Ad26.COV2.S vaccine versus placebo. The chain recombines TRBV19 with TRBJ2-1; D is ambiguous. The CDR3 region is CASSNWNNEQFF. CDR3 DNA: TGTGCCAGTAGTAATTGGAACAATGAGCAGTTCTTC.